This section outlines one T cell receptor beta chain sequence together with its context. This sample is part of a study of blood T cell repertoires in COVID-19. Study-level background: COVID-19 samples collected from the United States, Italy and Spain covered acute and convalescent phases.

V was clipped by 1 base and J by 7 bases, with 16 bases between them. CDR1 and CDR2 from the germline V gene are LNHNV and YYDKDF (reference sequence). CDR3 length equals 16 residues. In the original workflow: Estimates of nucleated cell counts were drawn from the amplification of reference gene primers. The method was immunoSEQ multiplex PCR; TCRdb's version includes in-frame clones alone and lacks a portion of them. That table supplies the V and J calls and clone size; D and trimming were determined from the DNA. This table holds 310,000 or so clones, more than 70% found once. Sequencing was performed on peripheral blood. V gene TRBV15 combines with J gene TRBJ1-4, with no clear D. The TCR originated in a woman between 45 and 60 years old with acute or convalescent COVID-19. CDR3 region: CATSRGSVSGSEKLFF. The CDR3 DNA sequence: TGTGCCACCAGCAGAGGAAGTGTTTCAGGCTCTGAAAAACTGTTTTTT.